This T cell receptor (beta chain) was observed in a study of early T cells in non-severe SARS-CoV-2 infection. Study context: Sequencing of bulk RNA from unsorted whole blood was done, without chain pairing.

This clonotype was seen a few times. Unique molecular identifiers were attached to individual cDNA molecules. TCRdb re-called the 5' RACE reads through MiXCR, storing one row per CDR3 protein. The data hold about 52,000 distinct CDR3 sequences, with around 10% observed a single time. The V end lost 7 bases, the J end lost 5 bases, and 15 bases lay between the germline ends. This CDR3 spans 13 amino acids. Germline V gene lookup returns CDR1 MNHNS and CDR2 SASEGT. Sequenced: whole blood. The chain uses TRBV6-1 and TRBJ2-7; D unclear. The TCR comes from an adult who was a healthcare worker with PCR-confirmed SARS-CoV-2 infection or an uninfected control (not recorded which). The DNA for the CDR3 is TGTGCCAGCATGCCGGACGGTGGGGACGAGCAGTACTTC. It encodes CASMPDGGDEQYF.